There are a few counts of the clone carrying this T cell receptor (beta chain). Its target is unknown. TCRdb called the RT-PCR reads again in MiXCR, with one record for every CDR3 protein. The profile covers over 650,000 distinct CDR3 sequences, with approximately 17% appearing a single time and roughly a tenth taken by the ten largest. These data belong to a study of response to subunit inactivated influenza vaccine. Study-wide results and limits: Authors suggested each seasonal flu vaccination may recruit only limited numbers of new T cells.

This clonotype was obtained from a man aged 45-60 years who received an inactivated influenza vaccine. The material was PBMCs from blood, obtained 5 days after vaccination.

CDR3 DNA: TGTGCCATCAGACCGGGGACTAGCGGAACCTACGAGCAGTACTTC. Protein: CAIRPGTSGTYEQYF. The V call is TRBV10-3, the J call TRBJ2-7, with 11 nucleotides matching TRBD2. V gave up 6 bases and J gave up 2 bases; unmatched junction bases: 6. The CDR3 contains 15 residues. Germline CDR1 ENHRY, CDR2 SYGVKD.